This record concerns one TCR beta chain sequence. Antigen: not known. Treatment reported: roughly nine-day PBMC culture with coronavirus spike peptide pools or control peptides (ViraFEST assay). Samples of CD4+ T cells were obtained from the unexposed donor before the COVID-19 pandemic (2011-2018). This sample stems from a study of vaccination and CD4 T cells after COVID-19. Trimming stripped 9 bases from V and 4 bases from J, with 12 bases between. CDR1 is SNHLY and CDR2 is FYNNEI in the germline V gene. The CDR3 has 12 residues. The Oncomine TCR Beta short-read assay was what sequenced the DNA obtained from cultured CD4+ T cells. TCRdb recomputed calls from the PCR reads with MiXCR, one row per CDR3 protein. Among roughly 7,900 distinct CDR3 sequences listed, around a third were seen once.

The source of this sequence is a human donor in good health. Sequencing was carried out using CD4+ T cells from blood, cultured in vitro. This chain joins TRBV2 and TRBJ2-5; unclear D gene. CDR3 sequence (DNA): TGTGCCAGTGGGGAAAGCCTAGAGACCCAGTACTTC. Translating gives CASGESLETQYF.